A selection of T cell receptor beta chains follows, all from one sample in a study of human T cells and chemical hapten exposure. MiXCR was run by TCRdb on the RACE reads, yielding one entry per CDR3 protein. The sample has 84,000 or so distinct CDR3 sequences; roughly 10% are singletons. This specimen was whole blood, taken in connection with sensitization to the hapten diphenylcyclopropenone (DPC). These receptors were collected from a woman in her 30s with alopecia areata. Some clones in this sample may be carry-over from other donors' samples. Both conserved end residues are part of each CDR3. D genes are given only for firm matches. The size field is filled for only some rows; it gives once, few, many or a size class.

clone size | D gene | J gene | V gene | CDR3 DNA | CDR3 protein
few | NA | TRBJ2-2 | TRBV30 | TGTGCCTGGAGTGTAGCCAGCCTGAACACCGGGGAGCTGTTTTTT | CAWSVASLNTGELFF
many | NA | TRBJ2-6 | TRBV7-8 | TGTGCCAGCAGCCCTAGCCGCATCTCTGGGGCCAACGTCCTGACTTTC | CASSPSRISGANVLTF
many | TRBD1 | TRBJ1-3 | TRBV6-6 | TGTGCCAGCAGTTACCCAAGACAGGGAGGAGGAAACACCATATATTTT | CASSYPRQGGGNTIYF
NA | NA | TRBJ2-2 | TRBV6-5 | TGTGCCAGCAGTTATGACACATCCGGGGAGCTGTTTTTT | CASSYDTSGELFF
few | NA | TRBJ2-6 | TRBV10-3 | TGTGCCATCAAGGACTCTGGGGCCAACGTCCTGACTTTC | CAIKDSGANVLTF
many | NA | TRBJ2-1 | TRBV7-8 | TGTGCCAGCAGCTCCCCCGGACAGATACCCCATGAGCAGTTCTTC | CASSSPGQIPHEQFF
many | NA | TRBJ1-5 | TRBV27 | TGTGCCAGCAGTTTCCGGGGACAAGGTAATCAGCCCCAGCATTTT | CASSFRGQGNQPQHF
many | NA | TRBJ2-7 | TRBV28 | TGTGCCAGCACCACGGGGTCCTCCGAGCAGTACTTC | CASTTGSSEQYF
few | TRBD2 | TRBJ2-3 | TRBV29-1 | TGCAGCGCCCCCGATAATAGCGGGGGGTCCGACACAGATACGCAGTATTTT | CSAPDNSGGSDTDTQYF
few | NA | TRBJ1-3 | TRBV7-9 | TGTGCCAGCAGCCACAGACAGAGCTCTGGAAACACCATATATTTT | CASSHRQSSGNTIYF
many | TRBD2 | TRBJ2-1 | TRBV28 | TGTGCCAGCAGTTCCTCCAGCGGGGGGGCCCCCTACAATGAGCAGTTCTTC | CASSSSSGGAPYNEQFF
many | NA | TRBJ1-5 | TRBV7-2 | TGTGCCAGCAGCTTTTTTATGGGAGGAAGCAATCAGCCCCAGCATTTT | CASSFFMGGSNQPQHF
NA | NA | TRBJ2-2 | TRBV20-1 | TGCAGTGCTAGAGATGGGGGGACGGGCACCGGGGAGCTGTTTTTT | CSARDGGTGTGELFF
few | TRBD1 | TRBJ2-7 | TRBV20-1 | TGCAGTGCTAGAGATTATAGGACAGGGTCCTACGAGCAGTACTTC | CSARDYRTGSYEQYF
many | NA | TRBJ1-1 | TRBV7-9 | TGTGCCAGCAGCTTAGTCGCCGGAGCTTTCTTT | CASSLVAGAFF
NA | NA | TRBJ1-1 | TRBV7-9 | TGTGCCAGCAGCTTAGCGGGGCAGGAAGCTTTCTTT | CASSLAGQEAFF
many | TRBD1 | TRBJ2-1 | TRBV29-1 | TGCAGCGGACGGACAGGGCGTGTTTTCAATGAGCAGTTCTTC | CSGRTGRVFNEQFF
NA | NA | TRBJ1-2 | TRBV3-1 | TGTGCCAGCAGCCAATGGGACTATGGCTACACCTTC | CASSQWDYGYTF
many | NA | TRBJ2-5 | TRBV4-3 | TGCGCCAGCAGCCAAGAGGAAGTGGGTGTCGGGGCCTCCCAAGAGACCCAGTACTTC | CASSQEEVGVGASQETQYF
NA | NA | TRBJ2-5 | TRBV12-3/TRBV12-4 | TGTGCCAGCGGCCGGGGTAACCAAGAGACCCAGTACTTC | CASGRGNQETQYF
few | NA | TRBJ2-1 | TRBV29-1 | TGCAGCGTTGATGATGAGCAGTTCTTC | CSVDDEQFF
many | NA | TRBJ2-7 | TRBV20-1 | TGCAGTGCTATCACCCGAGTCCGGACCGAGCAGTACTTC | CSAITRVRTEQYF
many | NA | TRBJ2-5 | TRBV7-2 | TGTGCCAGCAGCTTAGTCCCCGGGACAACACACCAAGAGACCCAGTACTTC | CASSLVPGTTHQETQYF
many | NA | TRBJ1-6 | TRBV23-1 | TGCGCCAGCAGTCAATCGTCGGCAGGGAATAATTCACCCCTCCACTTT | CASSQSSAGNNSPLHF
many | NA | TRBJ2-1 | TRBV6-1 | TGTGCCAGCAGTGGAACTGGGCTAGATGGCGGCGAGCAGTTCTTC | CASSGTGLDGGEQFF
NA | NA | TRBJ2-7 | TRBV19 | TGTGCCAGTAGTCGGGACGGGAATACCTACGAGCAGTACTTC | CASSRDGNTYEQYF
many | NA | TRBJ2-7 | TRBV7-8 | TGTGCCAGCAGCTTAGAGGGCAGGGAAGGATCCTACGAGCAGTACTTC | CASSLEGREGSYEQYF
many | NA | TRBJ2-4 | TRBV5-1 | TGCGCCAGCAGCGAACAGGGAGCCAAAAACATTCAGTACTTC | CASSEQGAKNIQYF
many | NA | TRBJ1-6 | TRBV5-5 | TGTGCCAGCAGCTTCGGTGGTGAGAATTCACCCCTCCACTTT | CASSFGGENSPLHF
many | NA | TRBJ1-1 | TRBV11-2 | TGTGCCAGCAGCCTATTCTCTAAGAACACTGAAGCTTTCTTT | CASSLFSKNTEAFF
NA | TRBD2 | TRBJ2-7 | TRBV10-1 | TGCGCCAGCCGTCAAAAACTAGCGGTCTCCTACGAGCAGTACTTC | CASRQKLAVSYEQYF
many | TRBD1 | TRBJ2-5 | TRBV7-2 | TGTGCCAGCAGCTTAGCATCGCCTGGACAGGGTCCAGGGACCCAGTACTTC | CASSLASPGQGPGTQYF
many | NA | TRBJ2-3 | TRBV24-1 | TGTGCCACCAGTGACCCTAAGGGGAGGCCTACCACAGATACGCAGTATTTT | CATSDPKGRPTTDTQYF
many | TRBD1 | TRBJ1-4 | TRBV7-2 | TGTGCCAGCAGCCGGACCCCGGGACAGAACCCAACTAATGAAAAACTGTTTTTT | CASSRTPGQNPTNEKLFF
NA | TRBD1 | TRBJ1-1 | TRBV7-6 | TGTGCCAGCAGTTCTAACAGGGGAGGGCCTTTTATGAACACTGAAGCTTTCTTT | CASSSNRGGPFMNTEAFF
many | TRBD2 | TRBJ2-1 | TRBV4-1 | TGCGCCACCGGGACTAGCGATATCTCCTACAATGAGCAGTTCTTC | CATGTSDISYNEQFF
many | TRBD1 | TRBJ2-4 | TRBV6-2/TRBV6-3 | TGTGCCAGCAGTATCGGGACAGTAAACATTCAGTACTTC | CASSIGTVNIQYF
many | TRBD1 | TRBJ1-4 | TRBV4-2 | TGTGCCAGCAGCCAAGAAACCGGACAGGGAACTGAAAAACTGTTTTTT | CASSQETGQGTEKLFF
many | NA | TRBJ2-3 | TRBV18 | TGTGCCAGCTCACCACCGTGGACAGAAGCCGATACGCAGTATTTT | CASSPPWTEADTQYF
many | TRBD2 | TRBJ2-3 | TRBV28 | TGTGCCAGCGAGGGACGGGGGGGTACAGATACGCAGTATTTT | CASEGRGGTDTQYF
NA | TRBD2 | TRBJ2-1 | TRBV15 | TGTGCCACCAGCAGCGCCGGGACTAGCGGGAGACGTAACGACAATGAGCAGTTCTTC | CATSSAGTSGRRNDNEQFF
many | TRBD1 | TRBJ1-1 | TRBV18 | TGTGCCAGCTCACGGGACAGTTTGAACACTGAAGCTTTCTTT | CASSRDSLNTEAFF
many | TRBD1 | TRBJ1-6 | TRBV6-2/TRBV6-3 | TGTGCCAGCAGCCCCCAGGGACAGGGCGCGAATAATTCACCCCTCCACTTT | CASSPQGQGANNSPLHF
many | NA | TRBJ1-1 | TRBV4-3 | TGCGCCAGCAGACGACAGGAGAACACTGAAGCTTTCTTT | CASRRQENTEAFF
many | NA | TRBJ1-4 | TRBV5-4 | TGTGCCAGCAGCCTAGAAGACGGAAAACTGTTTTTT | CASSLEDGKLFF
few | TRBD1 | TRBJ1-1 | TRBV29-1 | TGCAGCGTGGGACAGATGAACACTGAAGCTTTCTTT | CSVGQMNTEAFF
few | NA | TRBJ2-2 | TRBV11-3 | TGTGCCAGCAGTAGGGTTACCGGGGAGCTGTTTTTT | CASSRVTGELFF
many | TRBD2 | TRBJ2-1 | TRBV12-5 | TGTGCTAGTGGTTCGAACATAGCGGGAACATACAATGAGCAGTTCTTC | CASGSNIAGTYNEQFF
NA | TRBD1 | TRBJ2-7 | TRBV28 | TGTGCCAGCAGTCCAAGAAGCGGACAGGGGTTTATCGGCTCCTACGAGCAGTACTTC | CASSPRSGQGFIGSYEQYF
NA | TRBD1 | TRBJ2-6 | TRBV5-5 | TGTGCCAGCAGCTTGGTGGGACAGGGGCTTCCTGGGGCCAACGTCCTGACTTTC | CASSLVGQGLPGANVLTF
NA | NA | TRBJ2-5 | TRBV9 | TGTGCCAGCAGCGTGGGGGGCTCTCAAGAGACCCAGTACTTC | CASSVGGSQETQYF
many | TRBD1 | TRBJ1-5 | TRBV29-1 | TGCAGCGTTCTACCAGGGGGTCACCAGCCCCAGCATTTT | CSVLPGGHQPQHF
NA | NA | TRBJ1-2 | TRBV7-8 | TGTGCCAGCAGCTTAGTAATCTGGCAGGCCACGAACTATGGCTACACCTTC | CASSLVIWQATNYGYTF
NA | NA | TRBJ1-1 | TRBV29-1 | TGCAGCGTTGAGATCGGGGTGACCACTGAAGCTTTCTTT | CSVEIGVTTEAFF
many | NA | TRBJ1-3 | TRBV9 | TGTGCCAGCAGCGTCGACCCGGGGCCGCGGCAACCTGGAAACACCATATATTTT | CASSVDPGPRQPGNTIYF
many | NA | TRBJ2-7 | TRBV19 | TGTGCCAGTAGTATTAGGGGGACGGCAGGGAACTCCTACGAGCAGTACTTC | CASSIRGTAGNSYEQYF
NA | NA | TRBJ1-5 | TRBV4-2 | TGTGCCAGCAGCCAAGAAACGGATAGCAATCAGCCCCAGCATTTT | CASSQETDSNQPQHF
few | TRBD1 | TRBJ2-7 | TRBV4-3 | TGCGCCAGCAGCCAAGAGTGGACAGGTGCGCGCGAGCAGTACTTC | CASSQEWTGAREQYF
NA | NA | TRBJ1-1 | TRBV3-1 | TGTGCCAGCAGCTATGGGGGGCTCCAGATGAACACTGAAGCTTTCTTT | CASSYGGLQMNTEAFF
many | TRBD1 | TRBJ1-3 | TRBV12-3/TRBV12-4 | TGTGCCAGCTCGACAGGGGCTGGAAACACCATATATTTT | CASSTGAGNTIYF